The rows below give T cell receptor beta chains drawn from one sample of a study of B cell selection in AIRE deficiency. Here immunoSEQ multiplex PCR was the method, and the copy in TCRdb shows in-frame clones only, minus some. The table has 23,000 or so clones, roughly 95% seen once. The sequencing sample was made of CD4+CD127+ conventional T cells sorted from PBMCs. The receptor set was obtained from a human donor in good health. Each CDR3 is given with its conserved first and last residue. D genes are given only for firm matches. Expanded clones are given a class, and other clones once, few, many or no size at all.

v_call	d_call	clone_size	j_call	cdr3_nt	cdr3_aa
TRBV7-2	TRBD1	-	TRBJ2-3	TGTGCCAGCAGCTCAACAGGGGTGGTAGATACGCAGTATTTT	CASSSTGVVDTQYF
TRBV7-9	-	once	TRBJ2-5	TGTGCCAGCAGCTTAGGGAACCAAGAGACCCAGTACTTC	CASSLGNQETQYF
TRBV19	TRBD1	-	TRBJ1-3	TGTGCCAGTAGGATCACACAGGGGGTAGAGGGCACCATATATTTT	CASRITQGVEGTIYF
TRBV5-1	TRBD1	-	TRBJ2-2	TGCGCCAGCAGCGTGGGACAGATTAGCACCGGGGAGCTGTTTTTT	CASSVGQISTGELFF
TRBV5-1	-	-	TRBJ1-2	TGCGCCAGCAGCGCAACAGCATCCTATGGCTACACCTTC	CASSATASYGYTF
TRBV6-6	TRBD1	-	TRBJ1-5	TGTGCCAGCAGTCGGGACAGGGGAGAAGATCAGCCCCAGCATTTT	CASSRDRGEDQPQHF
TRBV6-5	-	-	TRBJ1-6	TGTGCCAGCAGTTACGTGGGAAATGATTCACCCCTCCACTTT	CASSYVGNDSPLHF
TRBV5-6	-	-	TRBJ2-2	TGTGCCAGCAGCACCTGGGAGTGGGTGCCGAACACCGGGGAGCTGTTTTTT	CASSTWEWVPNTGELFF
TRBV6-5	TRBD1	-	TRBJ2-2	TGTGCCAGCAGCCCCTGGACAGGGAACACCGGGGAGCTGTTTTTT	CASSPWTGNTGELFF
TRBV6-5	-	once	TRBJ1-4	TGTGCCAGCAGGGCAGCTAATGAAAAACTGTTTTTT	CASRAANEKLFF
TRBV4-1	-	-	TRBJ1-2	TGCGCCAGCAGCCAGACGGGACACGGAAACTATGGCTACACCTTC	CASSQTGHGNYGYTF
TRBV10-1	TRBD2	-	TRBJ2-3	TGCGCCAGCAGTGAAGCCGGGACTAGCGGAGATACGCAGTATTTT	CASSEAGTSGDTQYF
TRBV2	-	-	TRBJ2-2	TGTGCCAGCAAGCGGGTCGCGAACACCGGGGAGCTGTTTTTT	CASKRVANTGELFF
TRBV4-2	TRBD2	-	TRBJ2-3	TGTGCCAGCAGCTCTAGCGGGAGTGGCGCAGATACGCAGTATTTT	CASSSSGSGADTQYF
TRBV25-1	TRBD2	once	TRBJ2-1	TGTGCCAGCAACGCCGGGGGGGCCTCGAATGAGCAGTTCTTC	CASNAGGASNEQFF
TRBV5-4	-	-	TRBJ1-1	TGTGCCAGCAGCTATGGACAAACACCACCGTCGAACACTGAAGCTTTCTTT	CASSYGQTPPSNTEAFF
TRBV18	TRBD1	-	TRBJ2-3	TGTGCCAGCTCACCACCGGGACAGGGGGTGACAGATACGCAGTATTTT	CASSPPGQGVTDTQYF
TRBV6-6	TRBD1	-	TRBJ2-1	TGTGCCAGCAGCCCGGACAGGGCGGGCAATGAGCAGTTCTTC	CASSPDRAGNEQFF
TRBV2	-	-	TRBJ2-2	TGTGCCAGCAGGACTGGGACCGTTTGGACCGGGGAGCTGTTTTTT	CASRTGTVWTGELFF
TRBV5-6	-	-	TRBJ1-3	TGTGCCAGCAGCCGGCAGGGGCAGTCGGGGCTAATCGGAAACACCATATATTTT	CASSRQGQSGLIGNTIYF
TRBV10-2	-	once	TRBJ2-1	TGCGCCAGCAGTGAGTTAGTCGGGCGAGGGGGGCAGAACCACAATGAGCAGTTCTTC	CASSELVGRGGQNHNEQFF
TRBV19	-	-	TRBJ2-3	TGTGCCAGTAGTAGCCCTAGCCTACGCACAGATACGCAGTATTTT	CASSSPSLRTDTQYF
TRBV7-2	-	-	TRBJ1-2	TGTGCCAGCAGCTTAGTATTCCTGGCCCACTATGGCTACACCTTC	CASSLVFLAHYGYTF
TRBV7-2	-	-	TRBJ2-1	TGTGCCAGCAGCTTAGCGACGGATCGCGATGAGCAGTTCTTC	CASSLATDRDEQFF
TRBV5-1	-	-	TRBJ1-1	TGCGCCAGCAGCGTGGACGCGAACACTGAAGCTTTCTTT	CASSVDANTEAFF
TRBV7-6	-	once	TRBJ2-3	TGTGCCAGCAGCTTGGGGGGGCTCACAGATACGCAGTATTTT	CASSLGGLTDTQYF
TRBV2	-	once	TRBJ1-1	TGTGCCAGCACCATAGGGCCAGGAGCTTTCTTT	CASTIGPGAFF
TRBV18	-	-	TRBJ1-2	TGTGCCAGCTCACCACTGGGACGGGAGGATGGCTACACCTTC	CASSPLGREDGYTF
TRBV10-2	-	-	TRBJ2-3	TGCGCCAGCAGTGTCGGGGCCAGCACAGATACGCAGTATTTT	CASSVGASTDTQYF
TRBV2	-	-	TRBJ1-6	TGTGCCAGTTTAAAGGGAGAATCACTCTCACCCCTCCACTTT	CASLKGESLSPLHF
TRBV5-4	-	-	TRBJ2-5	TGTGCCAGCAGCTTGGCCTTGACTAGTAGCCAAGAGACCCAGTACTTC	CASSLALTSSQETQYF
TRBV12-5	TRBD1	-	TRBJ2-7	TGTGCTAGTGTCTTCGGACAGGAGCCCTACGAGCAGTACTTC	CASVFGQEPYEQYF
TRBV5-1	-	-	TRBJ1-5	TGCGCCAGCAGCTTGGGCCTCGATCAGCCCCAGCATTTT	CASSLGLDQPQHF
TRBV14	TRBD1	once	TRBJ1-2	TGTGCCAGCAGTAAACACGACAGGGTTAACTATGGCTACACCTTC	CASSKHDRVNYGYTF